Below, 10 T cell receptor beta chains from the same sample are listed, as sequenced in a study of blood T cell repertoires in COVID-19. Repertoires were generated with immunoSEQ multiplex PCR, while TCRdb's copy carries only in-frame clones and drops some. The sample has 490,000 or so clones; 70% to 90% are singletons. Sequencing was done on a sample of PBMCs or T cells enriched from blood (not recorded which). All receptors derive from a woman aged 60-75 years who had recovered from COVID-19.

The chain is built from TRBV7-2 and TRBJ1-5; D gene uncertain. The CDR3 runs to 13 residues. Germline V lookup: CDR1 SGHTA, CDR2 FQGNSA. V was trimmed by 3 bases and J by 7 bases, leaving 10 bases between them. The CDR3 is CASSFRDSQPQHF. The CDR3 coding sequence is TGTGCCAGCAGCTTCCGGGATTCACAGCCCCAGCATTTT. The full variable domain, in which reference TRBV7-2 and TRBJ1-5 provide the parts outside the CDR3, is GAGVSQSPSNKVTEKGKDVELRCDPISGHTALYWYRQSLGQGLEFLIYFQGNSAPDKSGLPSDRFSAERTGGSVSTLTIQRTQQEDSAVYLCASSFRDSQPQHFGDGTRLSIL.

Note on this clone: The sample carries other DNA sequences with the same CDR3. V and J are TRBV29-1 and TRBJ1-4, with 7 bases matching TRBD1. Germline-derived CDR1 and CDR2 are SQVTM and ANQGSEA. With V trimmed by 6 bases and J by 8 bases, 6 bases remained unmatched. This CDR3 is built from 12 residues. In DNA, the CDR3 is TGCAGCGTCCGGACAGGCGGGGAAAAACTGTTTTTT. Translating it yields CSVRTGGEKLFF.

In its sample, this clone was seen once. This sequence joins TRBV6-5 and TRBJ1-5; D is unresolved. Trimming cost V 8 bases and J 0 bases, with 11 bases left between them. CDR3 size: 14 residues. From germline, CDR1 is MNHEY and CDR2 SVGAGI. CDR3 protein: CASESWYSNQPQHF. Written as DNA, the CDR3 is TGTGCCAGCGAGTCCTGGTATAGCAATCAGCCCCAGCATTTT.

The chain joins TRBV2 to TRBJ2-4, with D unresolved. This CDR3 is built from 14 residues. Germline V gene lookup returns CDR1 SNHLY and CDR2 FYNNEI. The V end lost 6 bases, the J end lost 6 bases, and 15 bases lay between the germline ends. The DNA of the CDR3 is TGTGCCAGCAGAGACCATGAACAGTCAAACATTCAGTACTTC. Encoded protein: CASRDHEQSNIQYF. Full variable domain (remainder filled in from reference TRBV2 and TRBJ2-4): EPEVTQTPSHQVTQMGQEVILRCVPISNHLYFYWYRQILGQKVEFLVSFYNNEISEKSEIFDDQFSVERPDGSNFTLKIRSTKLEDSAMYFCASRDHEQSNIQYFGAGTRLSVL.

The genes are TRBV19 and TRBJ2-3; 9 bases fit TRBD2. The germline V gene encodes CDR1 LNHDA and CDR2 SQIVND (reference sequence). Unmatched junction bases numbered 6, after V lost 0 bases and J lost 2 bases. This CDR3 comprises 17 residues. CDR3 in DNA: TGTGCCAGTAGTATAGATCTCCTAGCGGGGTCCACAGATACGCAGTATTTT. It codes for CASSIDLLAGSTDTQYF.

The chain employs TRBV6-5 and TRBJ1-4; 7 nucleotides match TRBD1. This CDR3 has 14 amino acids. CDR1 MNHEY and CDR2 SVGAGI come from the germline V gene. Unmatched junction bases numbered 7, after V lost 6 bases and J lost 6 bases. CDR3 DNA sequence: TGTGCCAGCAGGGATAGACAGGGTGATGAAAAACTGTTTTTT. Amino acids: CASRDRQGDEKLFF.

The J gene is TRBJ1-2, the V gene TRBV28; weak D call: TRBD1 (5 bases). This CDR3 region has 14 residues. V lost 3 bases to trimming and J lost 4 bases, with 12 bases between them. The germline CDR1 and CDR2 sequences are MDHEN and SYDVKM. The CDR3 nucleotides read TGTGCCAGCAGTTTTGTTAGGGGAGGCTATGGCTACACCTTC. It encodes CASSFVRGGYGYTF.

This sequence joins TRBV4-1 and TRBJ2-5; D uncertain. Trimming took off 0 bases at V and 5 bases at J, with 7 bases between the two ends. Per germline, CDR1 MGHRA and CDR2 YSYEKL. The CDR3 loop spans 13 amino acids. CDR3 sequence (DNA): TGCGCCAGCAGCCAAGATTTTGAGGAGACCCAGTACTTC. Protein sequence: CASSQDFEETQYF.

The V gene is TRBV20-1, the J gene TRBJ2-5; no definite D call. This CDR3 is 15 amino acids long. The germline V and J ends were trimmed by 3 bases and 7 bases, with 21 bases remaining between them. The germline V gene encodes CDR1 DFQATT and CDR2 SNEGSKA (reference sequence). The CDR3 protein is CSASPAALDLRTQYF. In DNA form, the CDR3 reads TGCAGTGCTAGTCCGGCGGCCCTAGATCTGCGGACCCAGTACTTC.

This clone has a single count. The V call is TRBV3-1 (or the pseudogene TRBV3-2), the J call TRBJ2-4, with D hard to call. Germline V gene sequence: CDR1 LGHDT, CDR2 YNNKEL (reference sequence). This CDR3 has 11 residues. Trimming removed 4 bases from V and 7 bases from J, with 5 bases in between. DNA for the CDR3: TGTGCCAGCAGCCTCTCGAACATTCAGTACTTC. Translated, it gives CASSLSNIQYF.